What follows describes a single T cell receptor (beta chain). Antigen specificity is unknown. Reverse transcription of all isolated RNA meant that expressed TCRB transcripts were sequenced. The average output of naive, central memory and regulatory T cell samples was about 3.57 million reads. Clones were read by immunoSEQ multiplex PCR, and TCRdb kept only the in-frame ones, dropping some. The table records about 220,000 clones, 11% of them present only once. These data originate in a study of beta chain features in type 1 diabetes. General study points: More deletions and fewer insertions at VDJ junctions were found in patients with type 1 diabetes.

Isolation of CD4+ naive, central memory, regulatory and stem cell-like memory cells was achieved by sorting via CD45RO/CCR7/CD25/CD127/CD95/CD27. Trimming removed 5 bases from V and 9 bases from J; junction bases left unmatched: 15. This CDR3 region has 14 residues. The germline CDR1 and CDR2 sequences are SQVTM and ANQGSEA. The chain has TRBV29-1 and TRBJ2-5; 7 nucleotides agree with TRBD1. The source material was central memory CD4+ T cells from blood. The clonotype was recovered from a man aged 18 to 30 in good health. DNA for the CDR3: TGCAGCGTTCCGAGGACAGGCACCGCCGGGTCCCAGTACTTC. Translation gives CSVPRTGTAGSQYF. Based on the CDR3 plus reference TRBV29-1 and TRBJ2-5, the full variable domain is SAVISQKPSRDICQRGTSLTIQCQVDSQVTMMFWYRQQPGQSLTLIATANQGSEATYESGFVIDKFPISRPNLTFSTLTVSNMSPEDSSIYLCSVPRTGTAGSQYFGPGTRLLVL.